The T cell receptor (beta chain) under discussion was sequenced for a study of vaccination and CD4 T cells after COVID-19 (dated by TCRdb to between 2021 and 2022). General notes on the study: The convalescent cohort included six males and four females, with two Hispanic individuals, seven Caucasians, two Asians and one multiracial person. Each participant got two doses of either the Pfizer-BioNTech BNT162b2 vaccine (n=8) or the Moderna mRNA-1273 vaccine (n=2). Post-COVID blood samples from convalescent patients were collected a median of around 100 days after diagnosis, with a range of roughly 30 to 170 days. Post-vaccine blood samples were collected a median of approximately 72 days after the second vaccine dose, ranging from about 12 to 241 days. Overlapping spike peptide pools from SARS-CoV-2 and from the common cold coronaviruses HCoV-NL63, HCoV-OC43 and HCoV-229E were used as culture stimuli. Control cultures received a CEFX viral epitope pool as the positive control, an HIV-1 Nef peptide pool as the negative control, or no peptide. In ten to eleven COVID-19 convalescent patients and a handful of infection-naive healthy vaccine recipients, researchers compared the spike-specific CD4+ TCR repertoire from before mRNA vaccination with the repertoire from after. General findings and caveats noted by the study authors: The number of convalescent patients in the study was relatively small, and the study did not examine early timepoints following natural infection. An increase in the median number of SARS-CoV-2-reactive clonotypes from 21 after infection to 38 after vaccination was observed, but the change was not found to be significant. Of the vaccine-specific clones in convalescent patients, 304 of 307, or nearly all, reacted only to SARS-CoV-2 spike and did not cross-react with common cold coronaviruses. In convalescent patients, a median about 90% of post-vaccine SARS-CoV-2-reactive clones were detected only after vaccination, and vaccine-specific priming was suggested by this finding.

This clonotype was observed a handful of times. This clone's antigen is unknown. The input lacks base qualities; no much larger clone sits a single base away. Interpreted using the paper, the treatment or condition label stands for: approximately nine-day PBMC culture with coronavirus spike peptide pools or control peptides (ViraFEST assay). The ViraFEST assay, used in the study, expanded antigen-specific T cells with peptide pools and then identified the expanded clonotypes through TCR sequencing. Healthy vaccine recipients had no prior SARS-CoV-2 infection, confirmed by negative nucleocapsid antibody tests before and after vaccination. PBMCs were cultured at around 2 million per well in IMDM supplemented with approximately 5% human AB serum and 9.5 to 10 IU/ml IL-2, with around 10 ug/ml peptide pools added. Half of the culture medium was replaced with fresh IL-2-containing medium on days 3 and 7. CD4+ T cells were isolated after 10 days of culture through negative selection using the EasySep CD4+ T cell isolation kit. PBMCs were separated from whole blood using Ficoll-Paque Plus gradient centrifugation and then either used fresh or cryopreserved at -140C. Each culture condition was generally run in triplicate wells.

The library was prepared using PCR. TCR sequencing of DNA from cultured CD4+ T cells used the Oncomine TCR Beta short-read assay at the Johns Hopkins FTIC core. Genomic DNA was extracted from the cultured CD4+ T cells with the QIAamp micro DNA kit. Oncomine TCR Beta libraries made from cultured CD4+ T cells were pooled using unique dual indexes and sequenced on an Illumina iSeq 100. The published analysis was carried out like this. Non-productive sequences were filtered out, and CDR3s that did not start with C, did not end with F or W, or were shorter than 7 amino acids were discarded. The MANAFEST web application identified antigen-specific clonotypes by comparing peptide-stimulated wells against reference wells and other culture wells. Positive clones required FDR below 0.05, an odds ratio above 5, and productive frequency above 0.1% in at least two of three replicate wells. Clonotypes that were significantly expanded in both SARS-CoV-2 spike wells and at least one common cold coronavirus spike condition were defined as cross-reactive. Using R version 3.6.1, CDR3 homology was evaluated through Levenshtein distances (stringdist) along with unrooted phylogenetic trees (ape). TCRdb reanalyzed the raw reads on its own, using fastp at Q25 for trimming and MiXCR for clone calling, and kept in-frame beta chains. Merged by CDR3 protein, the rows form single entries marked with the most common genes and DNA. TCRdb, rather than the study authors, made the V and J calls. The sample yields 14,000 to 15,000 distinct CDR3 sequences; roughly 80% were counted once. The top ten clonotypes cover 8% to 10% of the sample.

The sequencing here drew on CD4+ T cells from blood, cultured in vitro, taken after SARS-CoV-2 vaccination. The sequence came from a human donor who received a COVID-19 vaccine.

Read as DNA, the sequence is TGTGCCAGCAGTTTGGGTTTTGGACAGCCCAATTCACCCCTCCACTTT. Its translation is CASSLGFGQPNSPLHF. The chain employs TRBV2 and TRBJ1-6; the D segment could be TRBD1, given 6 matching bases. V sheds 5 bases and J sheds 7 bases, leaving 18 bases between their ends. Including the terminal cysteine and phenylalanine, the CDR3 comprises 16 residues. Left in the record is the CDR3 DNA by itself, 48 bases read in frame from the first base. Based on the germline V gene, the CDR1 and CDR2 sequences are SNHLY and FYNNEI.